Listed here is a single TCR beta chain. The antigen is not known. The Oncomine TCR Beta short-read assay was applied to DNA of cultured CD4+ T cells. Using the QIAamp micro DNA kit, genomic DNA was extracted from the CD4+ T cells that had been cultured. Each CDR3 protein gets one entry after TCRdb re-called the PCR reads with MiXCR. The table includes some 13,000 distinct CDR3 sequences, approximately 64% detected once. The data were obtained in a study of vaccination and CD4 T cells after COVID-19. Study outcomes and limitations: Within convalescent individuals, 304 out of 307 vaccine-specific clones proved to be spike mono-reactive. Relatively small numbers of convalescent patients were studied, with no early post-infection timepoints included.

Specified treatment: roughly 10-day PBMC culture with coronavirus spike peptide pools or control peptides (ViraFEST assay). By negative selection, CD4+ T cells were isolated once culture had run for 10 days. Germline CDR1 reads SGHTA; CDR2 reads FQGTGA. V was pared by 5 bases and J by 4 bases, with 10 bases between. The CDR3 runs to 13 residues. This receptor was taken from a human donor who had recovered from COVID-19. The specimen sequenced was CD4+ T cells from blood, cultured in vitro. The gene calls are TRBV7-3 and TRBJ2-3; D uncertain. The CDR3 bases are TGTGCCAGCAGCGTCGTGGGTTCAGATACGCAGTATTTT. Translated, it gives CASSVVGSDTQYF.